These 14 T cell receptor beta chains came from one sample sequenced in a study of blood T cell repertoires in COVID-19. The table came from immunoSEQ multiplex PCR; TCRdb's copy has only in-frame clones and leaves some out. The profile shows 300,000 to 500,000 clones, 88% of them singletons. Material for sequencing was PBMCs or T cells enriched from blood (not recorded which). The source of these receptors is a woman in her thirties with acute COVID-19.

V is TRBV15 and J is TRBJ2-2; 8 bases map to TRBD2. Germline values: CDR1 LNHNV, CDR2 YYDKDF (reference sequence). This CDR3 has 19 amino acids. V shed 2 bases and J 1 base; nucleotides not matched to a gene: 12. The CDR3 nucleotides read TGTGCCACCAGCAGATTTTTAGGGTCCGGGGGGGTGAACACCGGGGAGCTGTTTTTT. Protein sequence: CATSRFLGSGGVNTGELFF.

This clone was recorded only once. The rearrangement joins TRBV11-2 to TRBJ1-4, with D possibly TRBD1 on 5 matching bases. Germline V CDR1 and CDR2: SGHAT, FQNNGV. The CDR3 has 14 residues. Trimming cost V 0 bases and J 8 bases, with 10 bases left between them. The CDR3 is CASSLDSRGEKLFF. In nucleotides, the CDR3 is TGTGCCAGCAGCTTAGACTCAAGGGGAGAAAAACTGTTTTTT.

V is TRBV9 and J is TRBJ1-2; 10 positions match TRBD1. The junction had 3 bases not matched to a gene; V was cut back by 4 bases and J by 3 bases. The CDR3 has 14 residues. CDR1 SGDLS and CDR2 YYNGEE come from the germline V gene. The chain's CDR3 is CASSSGTGDYGYTF. CDR3 in DNA: TGTGCCAGCAGCTCAGGGACAGGGGACTATGGCTACACCTTC.

This clone was seen a single time. The chain recombines TRBV5-1 with TRBJ2-5; 14 bases are shared with TRBD2. The CDR3 sequence is 16 residues long. Germline values: CDR1 SGHRS, CDR2 YFSETQ. The V gene end was trimmed by 5 bases and the J gene end by 5 bases; junction bases not matched to a gene: 8. The CDR3 reads CASRETSGGAQETQYF. The CDR3 DNA reads as TGCGCCAGCAGAGAGACTAGCGGGGGGGCCCAGGAGACCCAGTACTTC.

The chain employs TRBV9 and TRBJ2-1; 11 bases map to TRBD1. The CDR3 contains 15 residues. Germline CDR1 reads SGDLS; CDR2 reads YYNGEE. With V trimmed by 3 bases and J by 7 bases, 6 bases remained unmatched. This chain's CDR3 is CASSAPGQGVNEQFF. DNA of the CDR3: TGTGCCAGCAGCGCACCGGGACAGGGGGTAAATGAGCAGTTCTTC.

This clone occurred once. This rearrangement joins TRBV7-2 to TRBJ2-3; possible D gene TRBD1, 6 bases. Germline lookup yields CDR1 SGHTA and CDR2 FQGNSA. The length of the CDR3 is 16 residues. V lost 3 bases, J lost 2 bases, and 15 bases lay in between. CDR3 DNA sequence: TGTGCCAGCAGCTTCCCCGGGACATCGTACACAGATACGCAGTATTTT. It specifies CASSFPGTSYTDTQYF.

V usage is TRBV27 and J usage is TRBJ1-6; 8 positions agree with TRBD1. CDR1 and CDR2 (germline): MNHEY, SMNVEV (reference sequence). The CDR3 runs 18 residues. V lost 7 bases to trimming and J lost 1 base; unmatched junction nucleotides: 12. The CDR3 nucleotides read TGTGCCAGCACCCCGACCGGTGGACAGGGATCCTATAATTCACCCCTCCACTTT. Translation gives CASTPTGGQGSYNSPLHF.

This clone was seen only once. J is TRBJ1-3 and V is TRBV5-4; TRBD1 matches at 9 bases. The germline CDR1 and CDR2 sequences are SGHNT and YYREEE (reference sequence). The CDR3 contains 15 residues. V lost 5 bases and J lost 3; bases outside the gene matches: 6. The CDR3 sequence is CASSPGTGRGNTIYF. DNA of the CDR3: TGTGCCAGCAGTCCCGGGACAGGGCGTGGAAACACCATATATTTT. Complete variable domain (other parts from reference TRBV5-4 and TRBJ1-3): ETGVTQSPTHLIKTRGQQVTLRCSSQSGHNTVSWYQQALGQGPQFIFQYYREEENGRGNFPPRFSGLQFPNYSSELNVNALELDDSALYLCASSPGTGRGNTIYFGEGSWLTVV.

The V call is TRBV18, the J call TRBJ2-5; no definite D call. CDR1 is KGHSH and CDR2 is LQKENI in the germline V gene. CDR3 length: 14 residues. The V gene lost 1 base and the J gene lost 1 base, with 7 bases spanning the gap. The chain's CDR3 is CASSPRQIQETQYF. The DNA of the CDR3 is TGTGCCAGCTCACCACGGCAAATCCAAGAGACCCAGTACTTC.

This chain joins TRBV27 and TRBJ1-6; D gene uncertain. Trimming shortened V by 4 bases and J by 10 bases, and 11 bases separated the two germline ends. Per the germline V gene, CDR1 is MNHEY and CDR2 is SMNVEV (reference sequence). CDR3 length: 13 residues. The DNA for the CDR3 is TGTGCCAGCAGTTCGGAATCAGGCTCACCCCTCCACTTT. This translates into CASSSESGSPLHF.

The chain joins TRBV6-2 or TRBV6-3 to TRBJ1-1; possibly TRBD1 for D (6 bases). V was cut by 6 bases and J by 6 bases, with 17 bases left in between. CDR1 and CDR2 (germline): MNHEY, SVGEGT. This CDR3 spans 14 amino acids. DNA for the CDR3: TGTGCCAGCAGCCAACTCAGGGGCTTGGCTGAAGCTTTCTTT. It is translated as CASSQLRGLAEAFF.

V and J are TRBV5-1 and TRBJ1-5; TRBD1 is a possible D gene (6 bases). Germline CDR1 reads SGHRS; CDR2 reads YFSETQ. The CDR3 runs to 14 residues. Trimming stripped 3 bases from V and 0 bases from J, with 7 bases between. This CDR3 is CASSSGDSNQPQHF. Here the CDR3 DNA reads TGCGCCAGCAGCTCAGGGGATAGCAATCAGCCCCAGCATTTT. Supplemented by reference TRBV5-1 and TRBJ1-5, the full variable domain reads KAGVTQTPRYLIKTRGQQVTLSCSPISGHRSVSWYQQTPGQGLQFLFEYFSETQRNKGNFPGRFSGRQFSNSRSEMNVSTLELGDSALYLCASSSGDSNQPQHFGDGTRLSIL.

The V and J genes are TRBV11-2 and TRBJ1-2, with TRBD1 matching 7 bases. The CDR3 runs to 17 residues. CDR1 SGHAT and CDR2 FQNNGV come from the germline V gene. V shed 5 bases and J 0 bases; nucleotides not matched to a gene: 12. The DNA for the CDR3 is TGTGCCAGCAGCCCTAGGGACAGTGTATTAGCTAACTATGGCTACACCTTC. This translates into CASSPRDSVLANYGYTF. Using reference TRBV11-2 and TRBJ1-2 for the parts outside the CDR3, the full variable domain is EAGVAQSPRYKIIEKRQSVAFWCNPISGHATLYWYQQILGQGPKLLIQFQNNGVVDDSQLPKDRFSAERLKGVDSTLKIQPAKLEDSAVYLCASSPRDSVLANYGYTFGSGTRLTVV.

CDR3 loop: CASTAGGRGYNEQFF. In DNA form, the CDR3 reads TGCGCCAGCACGGCGGGGGGGCGCGGTTACAATGAGCAGTTCTTC. The chain employs TRBV5-1 and TRBJ2-1, with TRBD2 matching 9 bases. Germline lookup yields CDR1 SGHRS and CDR2 YFSETQ. This CDR3 is 15 amino acids long. V lost 6 bases and J lost 4; bases outside the gene matches: 8.